The clone carrying this T cell receptor (beta chain) has more than one count but fewer than ten. Its antigen is not identified. This record belongs to a study of blood T cells in healthy people across ages. Overall study findings and caveats: Unsorted PBMC input precluded a conclusive naive versus antigen-experienced comparison. Versus aged donors, long-lived donors had higher diversity and more naive CD4+ cells.

The CDR3 is 14 residues long. Per the germline V gene, CDR1 is SQVTM and CDR2 is ANQGSEA. Trimming removed 5 bases from V and 1 base from J; junction bases left unmatched: 5. Total RNA extracted from each sample amounted to at least 5 micrograms. PCR was performed a second time for roughly 7 to 12 cycles using a sample-barcoded 5' primer and a J-beta primer mix. TCRdb re-called the 5' RACE reads through MiXCR, storing one row per CDR3 protein. This table has some 1.4 million distinct CDR3 sequences, around 42% appearing once. Sequencing used blood. The receptor's source is a woman younger than 30 in good health. The chain combines TRBV29-1 with TRBJ2-5, with TRBD1 identical over 9 bases. Here the CDR3 reads CSVSRDRAQETQYF. CDR3 bases: TGCAGCGTTTCCCGGGACAGGGCCCAAGAGACCCAGTACTTC.